Below, 7 T cell receptor beta chains from the same sample are listed, as sequenced in a study of memory CD4+ T cells and cytomegalovirus serostatus. The protocol was immunoSEQ multiplex PCR, while the TCRdb copy is restricted to in-frame clones and leaves out a portion. This sample has 35,000 to 50,000 clones, with about three quarters found just once. The sort gate was single viable CD3+CD4+CD8-CD45RO+ cells for memory CD4+ T cells. The specimen sequenced was memory CD4+ T cells from blood. These receptors were taken from an adult in good health and CMV-seronegative.

This chain uses TRBV7-9 with TRBJ1-2, with D hard to call. From germline, CDR1 is SEHNR and CDR2 FQNEAQ (reference sequence). V lost 5 bases and J 8 bases, leaving 15 bases between the germline ends. CDR3 size: 13 residues. Here the CDR3 reads CASSPPRDQGYTF. The CDR3 DNA reads TGTGCCAGCAGCCCCCCCCGGGATCAAGGCTACACCTTC.

This clone has only a few counts. The V call is TRBV28, the J call TRBJ1-1; TRBD1 is a possible D gene (6 bases). V was trimmed by 2 bases and J by 3 bases, leaving 13 bases between them. The germline CDR1 and CDR2 sequences are MDHEN and SYDVKM. This CDR3 region has 15 residues. CDR3 amino acids: CASSLPTGAYTEAFF. DNA of the CDR3: TGTGCCAGCAGTTTACCGACGGGGGCGTACACTGAAGCTTTCTTT.

This clone appeared a few times. This chain links TRBV30 with TRBJ1-1; a weak D match, TRBD1 (6 bases). V gave up 4 bases and J gave up 7 bases, with 13 bases separating them. The CDR3 has 12 residues. Germline CDR1 and CDR2: GTSNPN and SVGIG (reference sequence). CDR3 coding DNA: TGTGCCTGGATCTCCGGACAGCGTGAAGCTTTCTTT. Amino acids: CAWISGQREAFF. Drawing the rest from reference TRBV30 and TRBJ1-1, the complete variable domain is SQTIHQWPATLVQPVGSPLSLECTVEGTSNPNLYWYRQAAGRGLQLLFYSVGIGQISSEVPQNLSASRPQDRQFILSSKKLLLSDSGFYLCAWISGQREAFFGQGTRLTVV.

The J gene is TRBJ1-5, the V gene TRBV21-1. TRBV21-1 is designated a pseudogene. This CDR3 spans 16 amino acids. The CDR3 spells CASVDCLGLRNQPQHF. In DNA, the CDR3 is TGTGCCAGCGTTGATTGTTTGGGACTCAGAAATCAGCCCCAGCATTTT.

This clone appeared a few times. The chain links TRBV5-1 to TRBJ1-1, with 7 bases aligning to TRBD1. The CDR3 loop spans 14 amino acids. The junction had 6 bases not matched to a gene; V was cut back by 3 bases and J by 4 bases. Per the germline V gene, CDR1 is SGHRS and CDR2 is YFSETQ. CDR3 coding DNA: TGCGCCAGCAGCTGGCGACAGGGAGGCACTGAAGCTTTCTTT. Amino acids: CASSWRQGGTEAFF.

The genes are TRBV18 and TRBJ2-3; perhaps TRBD2 as D (5 bases). Per germline, CDR1 KGHSH and CDR2 LQKENI. This CDR3 spans 14 amino acids. V was pared by 6 bases and J by 2 bases, with 12 bases between. DNA for the CDR3: TGTGCCAGCTCGTCTGGAGGTTACACAGATACGCAGTATTTT. This gives the protein CASSSGGYTDTQYF.

Only one count was recorded for this clone. The V gene is TRBV19, the J gene TRBJ1-2; 8 positions match TRBD1. V dropped 6 bases and J dropped 0; count of bases not matched to a gene: 6. Germline values: CDR1 LNHDA, CDR2 SQIVND (reference sequence). CDR3 size: 15 residues. Written as DNA, the CDR3 is TGTGCCAGTAGGGGACAGGCCCAGGCTAACTATGGCTACACCTTC. This gives the protein CASRGQAQANYGYTF.